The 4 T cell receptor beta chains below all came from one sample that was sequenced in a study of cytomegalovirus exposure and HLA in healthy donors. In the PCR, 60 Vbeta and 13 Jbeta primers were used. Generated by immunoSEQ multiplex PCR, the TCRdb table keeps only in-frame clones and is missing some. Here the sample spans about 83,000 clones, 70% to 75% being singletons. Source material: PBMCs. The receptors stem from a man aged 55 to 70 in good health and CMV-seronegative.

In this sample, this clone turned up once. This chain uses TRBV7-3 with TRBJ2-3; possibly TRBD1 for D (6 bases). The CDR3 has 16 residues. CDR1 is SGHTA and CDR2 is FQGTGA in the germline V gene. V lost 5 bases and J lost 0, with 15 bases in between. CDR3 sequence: CASSPTRQASTDTQYF. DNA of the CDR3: TGTGCCAGCAGCCCGACCCGACAGGCTAGCACAGATACGCAGTATTTT.

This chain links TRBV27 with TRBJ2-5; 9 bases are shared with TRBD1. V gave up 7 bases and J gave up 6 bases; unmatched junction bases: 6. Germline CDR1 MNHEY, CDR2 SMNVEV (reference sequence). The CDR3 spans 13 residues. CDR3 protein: CASTGDRGKTQYF. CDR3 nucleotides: TGTGCCAGCACCGGTGACAGGGGGAAGACCCAGTACTTC.

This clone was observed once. The CDR3 sequence: CATSSPAGPQSSYEQYF. The CDR3, as DNA: TGTGCCACCAGCAGCCCGGCGGGGCCCCAAAGCTCCTACGAGCAGTACTTC. The gene calls are TRBV15 and TRBJ2-5; maybe TRBD2 (6 bases). The last part of the DNA fits TRBJ2-7 better; the J call may be wrong. Germline loops: CDR1 LNHNV, CDR2 YYDKDF (reference sequence). This CDR3 region has 17 residues.

Written as DNA, the CDR3 is TGTGCCAGCAGCGGCCCGGGACTACAACAAGAGACCCAGTACTTC. Translation gives CASSGPGLQQETQYF. The V gene is TRBV5-4, the J gene TRBJ2-5; 7 nucleotides match TRBD2. J gave up 2 bases and V 4 bases, and 8 bases lay outside the gene matches. The CDR3 loop spans 15 amino acids. Germline CDR1 reads SGHNT; CDR2 reads YYREEE (reference sequence). Filled out from reference TRBV5-4 and TRBJ2-5, the complete variable domain reads ETGVTQSPTHLIKTRGQQVTLRCSSQSGHNTVSWYQQALGQGPQFIFQYYREEENGRGNFPPRFSGLQFPNYSSELNVNALELDDSALYLCASSGPGLQQETQYFGPGTRLLVL.